The table lists the clone carrying this T cell receptor beta chain with a few counts. A second PCR, run for about 7 to 11 cycles, used a sample-barcoded 5' primer plus a J-beta primer mix. A single record per CDR3 protein comes from TCRdb applying MiXCR to the 5' RACE reads. The sample shows over 1.5 million distinct CDR3 sequences, roughly 52% of them seen only once. The CDR3 covers 14 residues. The ends were cut back, 3 bases at V and 2 bases at J, with 11 bases in the middle. Germline assignment: CDR1 SGHRS and CDR2 YFSETQ. These data are taken from a study of blood T cells in healthy people across ages.

The chain joins TRBV5-1 to TRBJ1-2; tentatively, D is TRBD1 (6 bases). The sequenced sample consisted of blood. This TCR was sampled from a woman aged 40 to 50 in good health. The CDR3 DNA is TGCGCCAGCAGCTCGAAACAGGGAAACTATGGCTACACCTTC. It is translated as CASSSKQGNYGYTF.